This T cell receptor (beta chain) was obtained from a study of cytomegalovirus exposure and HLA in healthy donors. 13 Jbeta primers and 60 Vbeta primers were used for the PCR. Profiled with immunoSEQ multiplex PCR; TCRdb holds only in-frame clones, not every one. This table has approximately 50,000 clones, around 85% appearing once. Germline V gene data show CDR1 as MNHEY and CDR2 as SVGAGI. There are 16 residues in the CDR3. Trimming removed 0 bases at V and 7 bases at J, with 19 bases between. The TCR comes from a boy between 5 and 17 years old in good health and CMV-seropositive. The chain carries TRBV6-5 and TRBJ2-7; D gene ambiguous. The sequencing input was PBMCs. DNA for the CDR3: TGTGCCAGCAGTTACTCGATTTGGCGACGAGGAGTAGAGCAGTACTTC. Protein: CASSYSIWRRGVEQYF.